This T cell receptor beta chain was sequenced in a study of regulatory T cells in long-lasting Graves disease. This clonotype was seen ten or more times. Through Arm-PCR of CDR3 regions and iRepertoire HTBI primers, TCR beta libraries were built. TCRdb independently ran MiXCR on the multiplex PCR reads; one entry per CDR3 protein. The sample consists of over 350,000 distinct CDR3 sequences, approximately 15% of them appearing once. Time point given: newly diagnosed GD, antithyroid drugs for less than 3 months. The authors made the TCR library using RNA they extracted from PBMCs. Between the trimmed V and J ends, which lost 4 bases and 5 bases, there was a span of 12 bases. This CDR3 has 14 residues. Germline V gives CDR1 SGHRS, CDR2 YFSETQ. This same sample was also part of a study on T cells in Graves' hyperthyroidism and ophthalmopathy. According to that study: Diagnosing involved the use of clinical symptoms, serum thyroxine and TRAb, thyroid ultrasound and orbital computed tomography.

This clonotype originated in a woman aged 40 to 50 with Graves disease. The sample was peripheral blood mononuclear cells (PBMCs), taken at new diagnosis, from a patient treated with antithyroid drugs. The V call is TRBV5-1, the J call TRBJ2-2; the D is unclear. Here the CDR3 reads CASSMNQVTGELFF. The DNA of the CDR3 is TGCGCCAGCAGCATGAATCAGGTTACCGGGGAGCTGTTTTTT.